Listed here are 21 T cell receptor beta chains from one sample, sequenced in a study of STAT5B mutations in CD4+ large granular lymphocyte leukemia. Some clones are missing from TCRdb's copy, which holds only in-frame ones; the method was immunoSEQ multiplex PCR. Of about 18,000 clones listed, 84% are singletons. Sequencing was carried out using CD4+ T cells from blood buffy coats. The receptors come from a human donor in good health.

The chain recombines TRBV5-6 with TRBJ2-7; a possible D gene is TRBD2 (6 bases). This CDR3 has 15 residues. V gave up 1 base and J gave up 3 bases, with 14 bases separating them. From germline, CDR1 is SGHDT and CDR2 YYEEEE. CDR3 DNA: TGTGCCAGCAGCTTGATAGGAGGGGATCGCTACGAGCAGTACTTC. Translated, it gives CASSLIGGDRYEQYF.

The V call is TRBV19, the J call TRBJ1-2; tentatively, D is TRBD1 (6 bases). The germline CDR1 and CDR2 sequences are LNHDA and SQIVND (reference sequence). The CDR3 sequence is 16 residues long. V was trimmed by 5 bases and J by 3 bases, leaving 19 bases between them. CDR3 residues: CASSDPGHWQDYGYTF. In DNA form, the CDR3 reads TGTGCCAGTAGTGATCCGGGACACTGGCAGGACTATGGCTACACCTTC.

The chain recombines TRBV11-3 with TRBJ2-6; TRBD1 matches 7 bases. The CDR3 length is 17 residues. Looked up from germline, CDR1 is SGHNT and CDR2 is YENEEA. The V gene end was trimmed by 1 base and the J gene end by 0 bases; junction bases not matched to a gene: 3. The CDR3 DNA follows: TGTGCCAGCAGCTTAGGGGGGACAGCCTCTGGGGCCAACGTCCTGACTTTC. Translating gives CASSLGGTASGANVLTF.

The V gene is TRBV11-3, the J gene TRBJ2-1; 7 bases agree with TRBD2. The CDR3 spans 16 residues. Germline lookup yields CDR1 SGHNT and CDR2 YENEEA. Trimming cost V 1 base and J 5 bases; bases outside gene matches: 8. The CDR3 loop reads CASSLVGASGHNEQFF. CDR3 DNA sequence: TGTGCCAGCAGCTTAGTAGGCGCTAGCGGACACAATGAGCAGTTCTTC.

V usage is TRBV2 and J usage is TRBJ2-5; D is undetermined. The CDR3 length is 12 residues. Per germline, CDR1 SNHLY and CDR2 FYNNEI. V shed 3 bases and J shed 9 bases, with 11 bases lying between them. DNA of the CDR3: TGTGCCAGCAGTGACAGCCTAATGGCCCAGTACTTC. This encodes CASSDSLMAQYF.

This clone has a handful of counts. CDR3 nucleotide sequence: TGTGCCATCAGTGAGGGAGAGGGGAACTACGAGCAGTACTTC. It encodes CAISEGEGNYEQYF. This chain links TRBV10-3 with TRBJ2-7; D may correspond to TRBD1 or TRBD2 (5 bases each). CDR1 is ENHRY, CDR2 SYGVKD, per germline. The CDR3 has 14 residues. V lost 2 bases, J lost 3 bases, and 11 bases lay in between.

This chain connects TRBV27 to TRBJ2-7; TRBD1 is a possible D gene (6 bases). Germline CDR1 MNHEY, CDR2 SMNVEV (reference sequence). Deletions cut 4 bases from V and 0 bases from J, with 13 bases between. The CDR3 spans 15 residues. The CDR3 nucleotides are TGTGCCAGCAGTTCGACAGGTTTTGGCTCCTACGAGCAGTACTTC. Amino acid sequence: CASSSTGFGSYEQYF.

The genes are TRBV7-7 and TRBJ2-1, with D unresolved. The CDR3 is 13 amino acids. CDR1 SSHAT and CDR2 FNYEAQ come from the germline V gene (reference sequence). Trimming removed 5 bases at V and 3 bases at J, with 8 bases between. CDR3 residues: CASSLDFYNEQFF. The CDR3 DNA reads TGTGCCAGCAGCCTAGACTTCTACAATGAGCAGTTCTTC.

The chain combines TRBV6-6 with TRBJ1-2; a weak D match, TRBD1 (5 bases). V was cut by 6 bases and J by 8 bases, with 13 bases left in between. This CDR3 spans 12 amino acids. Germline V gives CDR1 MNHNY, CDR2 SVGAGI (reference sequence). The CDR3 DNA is TGTGCCAGCAGCTCCCGGGGGGAGGGCTACACCTTC. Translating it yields CASSSRGEGYTF.

CDR3 in amino acids: CASSSGETQYF. The CDR3 coding sequence is TGTGCCAGCAGCTCAGGAGAGACCCAGTACTTC. The chain is built from TRBV7-9 and TRBJ2-5; D is undetermined. The V and J ends lost 4 bases and 4 bases respectively, with 4 bases between them. The CDR3 extends over 11 amino acids. Per the germline V gene, CDR1 is SEHNR and CDR2 is FQNEAQ (reference sequence).

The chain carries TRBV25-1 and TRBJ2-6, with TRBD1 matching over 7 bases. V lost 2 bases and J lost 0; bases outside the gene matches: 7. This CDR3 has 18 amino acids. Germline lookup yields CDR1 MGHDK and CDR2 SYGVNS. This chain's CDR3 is CASSELGTASSGANVLTF. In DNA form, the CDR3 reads TGTGCCAGCAGTGAACTAGGGACAGCCAGCTCTGGGGCCAACGTCCTGACTTTC. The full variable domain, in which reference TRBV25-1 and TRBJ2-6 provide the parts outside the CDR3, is EADIYQTPRYLVIGTGKKITLECSQTMGHDKMYWYQQDPGMELHLIHYSYGVNSTEKGDLSSESTVSRIRTEHFPLTLESARPSHTSQYLCASSELGTASSGANVLTFGAGSRLTVL.

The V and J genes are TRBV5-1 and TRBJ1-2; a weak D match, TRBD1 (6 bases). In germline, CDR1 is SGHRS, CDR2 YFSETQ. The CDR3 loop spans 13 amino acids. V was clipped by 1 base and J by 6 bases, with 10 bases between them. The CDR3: CASSLRTEHGYTF. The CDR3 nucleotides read TGCGCCAGCAGCTTGAGGACAGAACATGGCTACACCTTC.

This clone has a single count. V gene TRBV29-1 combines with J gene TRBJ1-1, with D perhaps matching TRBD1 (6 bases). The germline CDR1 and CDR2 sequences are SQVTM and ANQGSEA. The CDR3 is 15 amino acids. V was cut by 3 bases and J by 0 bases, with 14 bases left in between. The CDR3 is CSVERPGHMNTEAFF. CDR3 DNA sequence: TGCAGCGTTGAGAGACCGGGACATATGAACACTGAAGCTTTCTTT.

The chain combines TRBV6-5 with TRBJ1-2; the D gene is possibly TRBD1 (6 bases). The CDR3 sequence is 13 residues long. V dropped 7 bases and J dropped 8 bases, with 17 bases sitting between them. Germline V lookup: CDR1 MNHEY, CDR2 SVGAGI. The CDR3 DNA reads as TGTGCCAGCATGAGGGGGACGAGAAGAGGCTACACCTTC. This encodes CASMRGTRRGYTF.

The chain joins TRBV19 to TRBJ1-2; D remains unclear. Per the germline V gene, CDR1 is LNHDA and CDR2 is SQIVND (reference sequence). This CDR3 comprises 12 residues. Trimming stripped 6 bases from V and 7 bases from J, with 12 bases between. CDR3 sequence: CASRSQAGGYTF. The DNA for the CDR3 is TGTGCCAGTAGGTCGCAGGCGGGTGGCTACACCTTC.

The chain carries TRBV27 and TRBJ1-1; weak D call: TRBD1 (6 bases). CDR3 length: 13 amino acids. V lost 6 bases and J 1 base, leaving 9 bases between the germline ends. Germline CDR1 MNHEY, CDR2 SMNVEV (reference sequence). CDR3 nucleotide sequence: TGTGCCAGCAGGCAGGGGCGGAACACTGAAGCTTTCTTT. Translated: CASRQGRNTEAFF.

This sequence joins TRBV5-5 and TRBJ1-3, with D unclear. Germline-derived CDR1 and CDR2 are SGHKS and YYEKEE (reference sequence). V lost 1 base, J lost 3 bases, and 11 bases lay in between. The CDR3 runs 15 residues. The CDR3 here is CASSLRPAGGNTIYF. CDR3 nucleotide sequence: TGTGCCAGCAGCTTGCGGCCTGCTGGTGGAAACACCATATATTTT.

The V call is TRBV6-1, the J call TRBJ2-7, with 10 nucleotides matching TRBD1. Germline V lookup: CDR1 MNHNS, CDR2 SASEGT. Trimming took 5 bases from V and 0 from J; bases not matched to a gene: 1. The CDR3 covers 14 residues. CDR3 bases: TGTGCCAGCAGTTGGGACAGGGGCTCCTACGAGCAGTACTTC. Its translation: CASSWDRGSYEQYF.

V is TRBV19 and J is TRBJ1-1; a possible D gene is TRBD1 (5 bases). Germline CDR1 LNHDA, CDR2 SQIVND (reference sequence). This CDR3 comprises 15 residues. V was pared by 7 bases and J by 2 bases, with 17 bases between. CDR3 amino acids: CASTFAGQGNTEAFF. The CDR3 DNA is TGTGCCAGTACGTTCGCGGGGCAGGGTAACACTGAAGCTTTCTTT.

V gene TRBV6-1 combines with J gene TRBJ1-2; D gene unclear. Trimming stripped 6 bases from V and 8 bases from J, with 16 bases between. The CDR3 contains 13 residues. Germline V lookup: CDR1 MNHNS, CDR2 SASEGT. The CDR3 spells CASRISGSGGYTF. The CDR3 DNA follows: TGTGCCAGCAGAATATCCGGATCGGGCGGCTACACCTTC.

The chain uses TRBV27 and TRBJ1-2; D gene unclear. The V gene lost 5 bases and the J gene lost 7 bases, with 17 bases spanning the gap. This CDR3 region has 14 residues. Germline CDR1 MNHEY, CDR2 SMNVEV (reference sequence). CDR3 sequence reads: CASSKGSLLGGYTF. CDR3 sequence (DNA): TGTGCCAGCAGTAAAGGGAGTCTCCTCGGTGGCTACACCTTC.